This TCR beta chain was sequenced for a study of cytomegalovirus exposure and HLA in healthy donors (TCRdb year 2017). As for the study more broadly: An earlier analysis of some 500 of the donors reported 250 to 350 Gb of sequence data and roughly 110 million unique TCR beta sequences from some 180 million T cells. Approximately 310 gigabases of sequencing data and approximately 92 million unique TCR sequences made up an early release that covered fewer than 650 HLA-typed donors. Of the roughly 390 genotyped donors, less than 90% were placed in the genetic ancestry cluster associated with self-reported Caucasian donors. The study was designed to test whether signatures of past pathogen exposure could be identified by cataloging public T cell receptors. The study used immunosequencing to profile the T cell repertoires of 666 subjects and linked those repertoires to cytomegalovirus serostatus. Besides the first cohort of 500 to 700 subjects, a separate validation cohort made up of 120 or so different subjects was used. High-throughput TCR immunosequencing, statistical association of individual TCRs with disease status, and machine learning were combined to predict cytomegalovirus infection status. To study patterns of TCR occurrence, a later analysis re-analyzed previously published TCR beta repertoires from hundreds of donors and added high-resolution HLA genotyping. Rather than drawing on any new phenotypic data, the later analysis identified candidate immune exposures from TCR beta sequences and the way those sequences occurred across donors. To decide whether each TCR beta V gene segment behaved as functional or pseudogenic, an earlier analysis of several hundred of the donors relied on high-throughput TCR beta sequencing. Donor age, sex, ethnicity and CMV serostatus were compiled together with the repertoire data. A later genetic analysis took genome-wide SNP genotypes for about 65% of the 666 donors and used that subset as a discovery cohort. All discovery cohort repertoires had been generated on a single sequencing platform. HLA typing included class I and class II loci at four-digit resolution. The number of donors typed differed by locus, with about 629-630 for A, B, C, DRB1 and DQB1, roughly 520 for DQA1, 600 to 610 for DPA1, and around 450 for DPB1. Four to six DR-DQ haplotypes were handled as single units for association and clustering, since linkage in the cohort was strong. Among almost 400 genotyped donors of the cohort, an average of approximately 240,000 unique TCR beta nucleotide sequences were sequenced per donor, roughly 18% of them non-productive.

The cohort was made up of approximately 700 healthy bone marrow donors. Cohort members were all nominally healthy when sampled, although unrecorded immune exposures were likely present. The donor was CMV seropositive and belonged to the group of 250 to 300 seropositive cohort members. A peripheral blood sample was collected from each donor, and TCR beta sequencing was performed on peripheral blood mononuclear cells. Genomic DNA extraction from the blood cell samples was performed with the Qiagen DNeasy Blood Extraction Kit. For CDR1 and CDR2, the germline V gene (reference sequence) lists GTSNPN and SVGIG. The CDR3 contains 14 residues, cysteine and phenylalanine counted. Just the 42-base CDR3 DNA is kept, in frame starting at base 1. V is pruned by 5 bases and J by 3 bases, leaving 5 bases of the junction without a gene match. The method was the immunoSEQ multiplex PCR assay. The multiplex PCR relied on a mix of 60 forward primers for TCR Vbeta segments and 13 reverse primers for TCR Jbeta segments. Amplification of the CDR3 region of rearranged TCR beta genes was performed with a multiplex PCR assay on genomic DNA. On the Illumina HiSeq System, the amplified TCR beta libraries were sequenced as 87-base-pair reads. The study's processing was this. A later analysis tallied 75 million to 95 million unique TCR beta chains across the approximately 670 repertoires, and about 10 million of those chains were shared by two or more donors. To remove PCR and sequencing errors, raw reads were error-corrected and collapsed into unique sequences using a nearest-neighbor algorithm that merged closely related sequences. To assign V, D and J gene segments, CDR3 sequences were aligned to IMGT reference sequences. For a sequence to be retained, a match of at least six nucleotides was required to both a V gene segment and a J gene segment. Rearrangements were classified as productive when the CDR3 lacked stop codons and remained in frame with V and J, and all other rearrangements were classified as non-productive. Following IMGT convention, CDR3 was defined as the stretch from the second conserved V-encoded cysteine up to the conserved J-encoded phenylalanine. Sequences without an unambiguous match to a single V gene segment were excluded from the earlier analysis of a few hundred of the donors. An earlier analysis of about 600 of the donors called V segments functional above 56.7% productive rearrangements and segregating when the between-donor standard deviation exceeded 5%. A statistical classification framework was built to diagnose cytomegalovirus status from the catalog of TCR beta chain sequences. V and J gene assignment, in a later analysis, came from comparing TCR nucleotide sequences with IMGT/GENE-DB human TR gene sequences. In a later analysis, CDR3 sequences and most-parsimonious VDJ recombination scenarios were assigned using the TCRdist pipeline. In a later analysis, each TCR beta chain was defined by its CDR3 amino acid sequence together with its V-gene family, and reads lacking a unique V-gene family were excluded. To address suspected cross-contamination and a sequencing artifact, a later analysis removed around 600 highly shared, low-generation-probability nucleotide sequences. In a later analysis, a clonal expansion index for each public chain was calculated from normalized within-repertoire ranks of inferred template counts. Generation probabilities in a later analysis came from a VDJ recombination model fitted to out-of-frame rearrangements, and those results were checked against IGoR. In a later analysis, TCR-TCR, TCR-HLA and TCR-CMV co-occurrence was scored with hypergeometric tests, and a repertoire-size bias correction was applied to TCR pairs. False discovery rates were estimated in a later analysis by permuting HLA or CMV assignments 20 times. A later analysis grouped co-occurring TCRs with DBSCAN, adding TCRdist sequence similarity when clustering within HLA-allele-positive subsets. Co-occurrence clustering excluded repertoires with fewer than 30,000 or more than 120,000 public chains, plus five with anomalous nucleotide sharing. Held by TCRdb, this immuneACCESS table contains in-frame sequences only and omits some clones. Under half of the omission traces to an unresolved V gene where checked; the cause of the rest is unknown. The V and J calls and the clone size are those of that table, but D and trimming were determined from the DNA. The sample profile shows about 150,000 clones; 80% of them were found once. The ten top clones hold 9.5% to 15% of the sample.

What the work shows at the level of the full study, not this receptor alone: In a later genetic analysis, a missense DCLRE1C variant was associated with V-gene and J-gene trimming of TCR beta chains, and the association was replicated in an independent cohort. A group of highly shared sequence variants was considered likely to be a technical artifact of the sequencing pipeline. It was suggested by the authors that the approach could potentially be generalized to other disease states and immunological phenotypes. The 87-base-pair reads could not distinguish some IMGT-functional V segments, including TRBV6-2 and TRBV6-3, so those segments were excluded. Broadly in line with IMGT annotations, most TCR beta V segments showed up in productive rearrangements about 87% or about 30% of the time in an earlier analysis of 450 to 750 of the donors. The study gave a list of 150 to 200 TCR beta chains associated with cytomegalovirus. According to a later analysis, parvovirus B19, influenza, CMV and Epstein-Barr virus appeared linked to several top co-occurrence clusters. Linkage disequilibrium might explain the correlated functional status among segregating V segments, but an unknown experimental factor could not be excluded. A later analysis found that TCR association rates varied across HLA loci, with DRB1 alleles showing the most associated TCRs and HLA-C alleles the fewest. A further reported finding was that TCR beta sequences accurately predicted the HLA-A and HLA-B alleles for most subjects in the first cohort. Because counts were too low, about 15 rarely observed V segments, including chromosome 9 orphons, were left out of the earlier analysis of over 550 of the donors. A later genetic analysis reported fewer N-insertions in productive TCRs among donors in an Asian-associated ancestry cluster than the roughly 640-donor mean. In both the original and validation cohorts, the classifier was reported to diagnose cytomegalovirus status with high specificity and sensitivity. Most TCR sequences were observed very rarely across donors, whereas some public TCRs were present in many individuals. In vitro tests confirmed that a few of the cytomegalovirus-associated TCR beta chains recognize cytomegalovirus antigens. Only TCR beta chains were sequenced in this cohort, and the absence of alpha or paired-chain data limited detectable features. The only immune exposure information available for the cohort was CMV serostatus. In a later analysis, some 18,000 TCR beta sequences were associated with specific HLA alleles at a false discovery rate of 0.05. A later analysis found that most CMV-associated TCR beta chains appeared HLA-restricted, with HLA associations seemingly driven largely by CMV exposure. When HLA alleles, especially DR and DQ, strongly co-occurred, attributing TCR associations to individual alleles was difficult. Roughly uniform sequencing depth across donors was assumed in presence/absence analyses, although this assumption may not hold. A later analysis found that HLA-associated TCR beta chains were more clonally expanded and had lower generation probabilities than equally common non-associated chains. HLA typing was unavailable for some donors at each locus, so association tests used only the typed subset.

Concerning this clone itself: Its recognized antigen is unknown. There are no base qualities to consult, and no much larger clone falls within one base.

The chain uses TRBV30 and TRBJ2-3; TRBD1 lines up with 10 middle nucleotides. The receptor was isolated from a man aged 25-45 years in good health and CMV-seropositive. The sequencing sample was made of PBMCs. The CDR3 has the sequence CAWVDRGRTDTQYF. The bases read TGTGCCTGGGTTGACAGGGGGCGGACAGATACGCAGTATTTT.